A single sample gave rise to the 6 T cell receptor beta chains below, sequenced in a study of T cell changes during pregnancy in multiple sclerosis. Libraries were prepared by immunoSEQ multiplex PCR; TCRdb keeps only in-frame clonotypes and omits some of them. The data hold about 20,000 clones, with about 87% observed a single time. Sequenced here: CD8+ T cells from peripheral blood mononuclear cells, sampled in the third trimester of pregnancy. Receptor source: a female donor in good health, enrolled as a control in a pregnancy study.

The chain recombines TRBV6-6 with TRBJ2-1, with TRBD2 matching over 9 bases. The length of the CDR3 is 15 residues. The junction had 5 bases not matched to a gene; V was cut back by 5 bases and J by 3 bases. Germline loops: CDR1 MNHNY, CDR2 SVGAGI (reference sequence). CDR3 region: CASSESSGDYNEQFF. The CDR3, as DNA: TGTGCCAGCAGTGAGTCTAGCGGGGACTACAATGAGCAGTTCTTC.

The rearrangement joins TRBV15 to TRBJ1-1; possible D gene TRBD1, 6 bases. This CDR3 spans 17 amino acids. Germline CDR1 LNHNV, CDR2 YYDKDF (reference sequence). Trimming removed 4 bases at V and 3 bases at J, with 21 bases between. The CDR3 region is CATSTPGVTRLDTEAFF. In nucleotides, the CDR3 is TGTGCCACCAGCACCCCAGGGGTAACGAGGTTGGACACTGAAGCTTTCTTT.

This rearrangement joins TRBV13 to TRBJ2-7, with 11 bases fitting TRBD2. The trim removed 5 bases at V and 4 bases at J, leaving 10 bases unmatched. Germline V gives CDR1 PRHDT, CDR2 FYEKMQ (reference sequence). This CDR3 region has 16 residues. Here the CDR3 reads CASSALGTSGGYEQYF. The CDR3 nucleotides are TGTGCCAGCAGCGCATTGGGCACTAGCGGGGGTTACGAGCAGTACTTC.

The chain couples TRBV4-2 to TRBJ1-4; a possible D gene is TRBD1 (6 bases). Germline V gene data show CDR1 as LGHNA and CDR2 as YNFKEQ. Trimming removed 0 bases from V and 9 bases from J, with 14 bases in between. CDR3 length equals 15 residues. The CDR3 bases are TGTGCCAGCAGCCAAGAAGGGGGAGAGGTGAAAAAACTGTTTTTT. Protein sequence: CASSQEGGEVKKLFF.

This clone was seen a single time. The rearrangement uses TRBV28 and TRBJ2-7; D gene unclear. In germline, CDR1 is MDHEN, CDR2 SYDVKM. Trimming took 7 bases from V and 4 from J, leaving 14 bases between them. The CDR3 sequence is 13 residues long. CDR3 DNA sequence: TGTGCCAGCAATCCTTCCCCGAGATACGAGCAGTACTTC. It translates to CASNPSPRYEQYF.

The V call is TRBV4-2, the J call TRBJ2-7; TRBD1 is a possible D gene (6 bases). Between the trimmed V and J ends, which lost 1 base and 2 bases, there was a span of 15 bases. Germline V lookup: CDR1 LGHNA, CDR2 YNFKEQ. The CDR3 has 16 amino acids. The CDR3 DNA is TGTGCCAGCAGCCAAGCCCCCGGGACATGGACCTACGAGCAGTACTTC. Its protein product is CASSQAPGTWTYEQYF.